This T cell receptor (beta chain) came from a study of cytomegalovirus exposure and HLA in healthy donors. Background on the study: Later, an analysis reported that the roughly 120 validation repertoires had used the same platform as the roughly 660 first-cohort repertoires. Study-level points and caveats: Researchers catalogued 150 or so TCR beta chains as cytomegalovirus-associated. Despite most TCR sequences being rare, some public TCRs occurred in many donors. A few chains linked to CMV were shown in vitro to be specific for CMV antigens.

Germline-derived CDR1 and CDR2 are MGHRA and YSYEKL. The CDR3 spans 16 residues. Trimming took 0 bases from V and 1 from J, leaving 13 bases between them. This clone was recorded once. Its antigen is currently unknown. Repertoires were generated with immunoSEQ multiplex PCR, while TCRdb's copy carries only in-frame clones and drops some. The profile covers around 300,000 clones, with about 86% appearing a single time and 0.9% to 1.1% taken by the ten largest. The TCR comes from a woman younger than 30 in good health and CMV-seronegative. Source material: PBMCs. The J gene is TRBJ2-7, the V gene TRBV4-1, with TRBD2 as a possible D gene (6 bases). CDR3 residues: CASSQDPGLISYEQYF. As DNA, the CDR3 is TGCGCCAGCAGCCAAGATCCCGGACTAATTTCCTACGAGCAGTACTTC.